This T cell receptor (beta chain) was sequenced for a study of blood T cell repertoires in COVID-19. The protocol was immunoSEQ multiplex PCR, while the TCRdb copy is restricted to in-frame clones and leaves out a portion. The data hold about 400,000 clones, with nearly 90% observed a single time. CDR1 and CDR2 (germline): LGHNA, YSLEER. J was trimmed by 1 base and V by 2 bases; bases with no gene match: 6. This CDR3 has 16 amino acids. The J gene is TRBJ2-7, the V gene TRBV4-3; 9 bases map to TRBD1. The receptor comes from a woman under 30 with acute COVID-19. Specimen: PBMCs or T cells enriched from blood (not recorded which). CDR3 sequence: CASSQRLGQGSYEQYF. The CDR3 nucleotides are TGCGCCAGCAGCCAAAGGCTCGGACAGGGGTCCTACGAGCAGTACTTC.